This T cell receptor (beta chain) was recovered during a study of blood T cell repertoires in COVID-19. The repertoire was sequenced with immunoSEQ multiplex PCR; TCRdb's copy has only in-frame clones and lacks some. The data show 200,000 to 300,000 clones, about 89% seen once. The origin of this receptor is a man in his forties who had recovered from COVID-19. What was sequenced was PBMCs or T cells enriched from blood (not recorded which).

The CDR3 sequence is CASSRLGQTSGNTIYF. In DNA, the CDR3 is TGTGCCAGCAGCAGACTGGGACAGACTTCTGGAAACACCATATATTTT. The J gene is TRBJ1-3, the V gene TRBV28; TRBD1 matches 7 bases. This CDR3 has 16 amino acids. In germline, CDR1 is MDHEN, CDR2 SYDVKM. Germline trimming cut 6 bases from V and 1 base from J; bases unmatched to any gene: 9.